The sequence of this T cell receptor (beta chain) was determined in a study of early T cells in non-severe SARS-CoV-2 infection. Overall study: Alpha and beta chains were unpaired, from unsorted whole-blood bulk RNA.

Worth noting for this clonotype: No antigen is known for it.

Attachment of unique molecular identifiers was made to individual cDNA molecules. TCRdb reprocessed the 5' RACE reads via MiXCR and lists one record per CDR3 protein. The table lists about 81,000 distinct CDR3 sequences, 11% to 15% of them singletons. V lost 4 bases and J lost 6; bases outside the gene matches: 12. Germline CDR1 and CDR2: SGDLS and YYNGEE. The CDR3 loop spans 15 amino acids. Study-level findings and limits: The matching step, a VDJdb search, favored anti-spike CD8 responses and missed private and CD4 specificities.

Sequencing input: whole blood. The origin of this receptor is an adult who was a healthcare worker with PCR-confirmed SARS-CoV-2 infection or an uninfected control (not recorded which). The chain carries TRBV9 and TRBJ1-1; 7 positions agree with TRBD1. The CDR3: CASSTEVGGPPEAFF. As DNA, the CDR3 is TGTGCCAGCAGCACCGAGGTAGGGGGCCCCCCTGAAGCTTTCTTT.